Listed below are T cell receptor beta chains from one sample, sequenced in a study of shared clonotypes between healthy human individuals. Assay: immunoSEQ multiplex PCR; the TCRdb copy retains only in-frame clones and omits some. The table lists about 340,000 clones, around 67% of them singletons, with more than 9% in the top ten. Sequenced material: memory CD4+ T cells sorted from blood. The receptors originated from a man younger than 45 in good health. CDR3s include the opening cysteine and the closing phenylalanine or tryptophan. The order of the fields is J gene, clone size, V gene, D gene, CDR3 DNA, CDR3 protein. The D gene is left open where the match is weak. Some rows have no size entry. The others give once, few or many, or a class for an expanded clone.

TRBJ2-3	NA	TRBV5-1	TRBD1	TGCGCCAGCAGCAGGATGGACAGGGGTTACACAGATACGCAGTATTTT	CASSRMDRGYTDTQYF
TRBJ1-1	NA	TRBV6-6	TRBD1	TGTGCCAGCAGTTTAAGACAGGGTTCGAGTAATGCTTTCTTT	CASSLRQGSSNAFF
TRBJ2-7	NA	TRBV5-1	TRBD2	TGCGCCAGCAGCTTGCGTCAAGCGGGAGACCCCGAGCAGTACTTC	CASSLRQAGDPEQYF
TRBJ1-5	once	TRBV7-8	NA	TGTGCCAGCAGCCTCGGTCACATCGACACCGATGGTCATAGCAATCAGCCCCAGCATTTT	CASSLGHIDTDGHSNQPQHF
TRBJ1-4	NA	TRBV23-1	NA	TGCGCCAGCAGTCAGGGAGGACAGCTCCCGGCGGAACTGTTTTTT	CASSQGGQLPAELFF
TRBJ2-7	NA	TRBV4-1	TRBD1	TGCGCCAGCGCTACCGGGACAGGGTTCGACGTCTACGAGCAGTACTTC	CASATGTGFDVYEQYF
TRBJ2-3	NA	TRBV29-1	TRBD2	TGCAGCGTCAAAGGGACTAGCGGGAGCAGCACAGATACGCAGTATTTT	CSVKGTSGSSTDTQYF
TRBJ2-2	NA	TRBV27	TRBD1	TGTGCCAGCAGCCCCATTGGAGGACAGGAGGACACCGGGGAGCTGTTTTTT	CASSPIGGQEDTGELFF
TRBJ2-5	few	TRBV29-1	NA	TGCAGCGTTGAAGCTAGGGGTCGAGAGACCCAGTACTTC	CSVEARGRETQYF
TRBJ2-2	few	TRBV27	NA	TGTGCCAGCAGTTTATCCCCCCGGACGGCGAACACCGGGGAGCTGTTTTTT	CASSLSPRTANTGELFF
TRBJ2-1	NA	TRBV27	NA	TGTGCCAGCAGTTTAGCTAGAAGGGAAAATGAGCAGTTCTTC	CASSLARRENEQFF
TRBJ1-4	NA	TRBV28	NA	TGTGCCAGCAGTCCACACGGGGCTAGGGATGAAAAACTGTTTTTT	CASSPHGARDEKLFF
TRBJ2-1	NA	TRBV27	NA	TGTGCCAGCAAACCCGCTTCCTACAATGAGCAGTTCTTC	CASKPASYNEQFF
TRBJ2-1	NA	TRBV5-4	NA	TGTGCCAGCAGCTTGGGTAGCGCCAACTCCTACAATGAGCAGTTCTTC	CASSLGSANSYNEQFF
TRBJ1-2	few	TRBV5-1	TRBD1	TGCGCCAGCAGCTTAGGACAGGCTAGCTATGGCTACACCTTC	CASSLGQASYGYTF
TRBJ1-2	NA	TRBV18	TRBD1	TGTGCCAGCTCACCACTGGACAGGAACTATGGCTACACCTTC	CASSPLDRNYGYTF
TRBJ1-2	many	TRBV5-8	NA	TGTGCCAGCAGCTTTAACGGAAGATATGGCTACACCTTC	CASSFNGRYGYTF
TRBJ2-7	NA	TRBV5-1	NA	TGCGCCAGCAGCTTGGGTAGTAACTCCTACGAGCAGTACTTC	CASSLGSNSYEQYF
TRBJ2-1	NA	TRBV15	NA	TGTGCCACCAGCGGATCCTGGACTGACTACAATGAGCAGTTCTTC	CATSGSWTDYNEQFF
TRBJ2-2	few	TRBV5-1	TRBD1	TGCGCCAGCAGCTTGGTCCAGGGGGACACCGGGGAGCTGTTTTTT	CASSLVQGDTGELFF
TRBJ2-7	NA	TRBV2	TRBD2	TGTGCCGCGTCGACTAGCGGCTACACGTCTTCCTACGAGCAGTACTTC	CAASTSGYTSSYEQYF
TRBJ2-7	NA	TRBV6-1	NA	TGTGCCAGCAGTCCCCAAAAAGAAGACGAGCAGTACTTC	CASSPQKEDEQYF
TRBJ2-1	NA	TRBV5-1	NA	TGCGCCAGCAGCTTGGACCCCTACAATGAGCAGTTCTTC	CASSLDPYNEQFF
TRBJ2-5	NA	TRBV5-1	TRBD2	TGCGCCAGCAGCTTGGGGGACTACACTCAAGAGACCCAGTACTTC	CASSLGDYTQETQYF
TRBJ2-3	many	TRBV10-1	TRBD2	TGCGCCAGCAGTGGGGGGGGGACCACAGATACGCAGTATTTT	CASSGGGTTDTQYF
TRBJ2-5	NA	TRBV18	TRBD1	TGTGCCAGCTCATCCTCGACAGGGGGCTTAGAGACCCAGTACTTC	CASSSSTGGLETQYF
TRBJ2-5	few	TRBV5-6	NA	TGTGCCAGCAGCCCCCAGTACCAAGAGACCCAGTACTTC	CASSPQYQETQYF
TRBJ1-5	once	TRBV19	NA	TGTGCCAGTAGTTGGGGGGACAATCAGCCCCAGCATTTT	CASSWGDNQPQHF
TRBJ2-1	NA	TRBV18	TRBD1	TGTGCCAGCTCACCACCTGCATTTGGGACAGGGCTAAGAAATGAGCAGTTCTTC	CASSPPAFGTGLRNEQFF
TRBJ2-7	NA	TRBV28	NA	TGTGCCAGCAGTGAGGGACGATACTACGAGCAGTACTTC	CASSEGRYYEQYF
TRBJ1-1	NA	TRBV7-2	NA	TGTGCCAGCAGCTTAGTTCGGGGAGGTGAAGCTTTCTTT	CASSLVRGGEAFF
TRBJ2-7	NA	TRBV28	NA	TGTGCCAGCAGTTTAAGGGCTCTGCGGGAGCAGTACTTC	CASSLRALREQYF
TRBJ2-2	few	TRBV11-2	NA	TGTGCCAGCAGCTTAGTTCTAGGGAACACCGGGGAGCTGTTTTTT	CASSLVLGNTGELFF
TRBJ2-1	few	TRBV5-4	NA	TGTGCCAGCAGCTTGCAGGGCCAATTCAATGAGCAGTTCTTC	CASSLQGQFNEQFF
TRBJ2-3	NA	TRBV20-1	NA	TGCAGTGCTACTAGCACAGATACGCAGTATTTT	CSATSTDTQYF
TRBJ2-2	few	TRBV11-3	NA	TGTGCCAGCAGCTGGCGGGAGAACACCGGGGAGCTGTTTTTT	CASSWRENTGELFF
TRBJ2-7	many	TRBV5-1	NA	TGCGCCAGCGGACCCTACGAGCAGTACTTC	CASGPYEQYF
TRBJ2-3	NA	TRBV7-2	NA	TGTGCCAGCAGCTTAGTTGGACAGTCCGCAGATACGCAGTATTTT	CASSLVGQSADTQYF
TRBJ2-7	NA	TRBV9	NA	TGTGCCAGCAGCGTAGATCAGGGAGCCTACGAGCAGTACTTC	CASSVDQGAYEQYF
TRBJ2-5	NA	TRBV7-3	TRBD2	TGTGCCAGCAGCTTAATCGGGAGGGCCGTCGAGACCCAGTACTTC	CASSLIGRAVETQYF
TRBJ2-2	NA	TRBV2	NA	TGTGCCAGCAGTGCGACTAGGACCGGGGAGCTGTTTTTT	CASSATRTGELFF
TRBJ2-1	few	TRBV5-1	TRBD1	TGCGCCAGCAGACCCCCCCTAGGGGGCGATGAGCAGTTCTTC	CASRPPLGGDEQFF
TRBJ2-3	NA	TRBV11-1	NA	TGTGCCAGCAGCCCAAAGTTTTTCGGTAGTTCTAGCACAGATACGCAGTATTTT	CASSPKFFGSSSTDTQYF
TRBJ2-1	NA	TRBV5-1	TRBD2	TGCGCCAGCAGGGGGGAGGGGAGACAGTTCTTC	CASRGEGRQFF
TRBJ1-5	NA	TRBV28	TRBD1	TGTGCCAGCAGGTCACAGGGGGCGGGCAATCAGCCCCAGCATTTT	CASRSQGAGNQPQHF
TRBJ2-7	once	TRBV11-2	NA	TGTGCCAGCAGCTTAGGGGGGGGCAGGACCGGCGAGCAGTACTTC	CASSLGGGRTGEQYF
TRBJ1-1	few	TRBV6-5	NA	TGTGCCAGCAGTTACTCCCCGGTTGGGGGAGGGACTGAAGCTTTCTTT	CASSYSPVGGGTEAFF
TRBJ2-3	NA	TRBV6-6	NA	TGTGCCAGCAGTTACGCGGGAAACACAGATACGCAGTATTTT	CASSYAGNTDTQYF
TRBJ1-1	NA	TRBV5-4	NA	TGTGCCAGCAGCTTGGGCACGTTTGGGGTGGGTACTGAAGCTTTCTTT	CASSLGTFGVGTEAFF
TRBJ2-2	NA	TRBV6-6	TRBD2	TGTGCCAGCAGACCCCCAGCGGGAGAGACCGGGGAGCTGTTTTTT	CASRPPAGETGELFF
TRBJ2-2	few	TRBV7-9	NA	TGTGCCAGCAGCTTAGGGAGAATGGCCGGGGAGCTGTTTTTT	CASSLGRMAGELFF
TRBJ2-1	few	TRBV7-2	NA	TGTGCCAGCAGCTCCAGGCGGGTCTACAATGAGCAGTTCTTC	CASSSRRVYNEQFF